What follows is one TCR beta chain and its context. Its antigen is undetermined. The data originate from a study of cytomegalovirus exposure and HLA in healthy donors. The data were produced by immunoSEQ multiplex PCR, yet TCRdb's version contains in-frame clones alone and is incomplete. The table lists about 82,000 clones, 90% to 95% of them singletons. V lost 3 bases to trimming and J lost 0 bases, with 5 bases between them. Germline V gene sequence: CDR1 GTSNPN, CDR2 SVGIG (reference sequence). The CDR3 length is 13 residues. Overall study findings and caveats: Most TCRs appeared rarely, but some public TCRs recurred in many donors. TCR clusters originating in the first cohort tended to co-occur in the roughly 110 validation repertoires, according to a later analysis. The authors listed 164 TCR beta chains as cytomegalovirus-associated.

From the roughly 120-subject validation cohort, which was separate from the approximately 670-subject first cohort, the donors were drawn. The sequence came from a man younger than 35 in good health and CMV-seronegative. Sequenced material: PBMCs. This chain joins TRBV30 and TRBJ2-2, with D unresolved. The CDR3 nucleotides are TGTGCCTGGAGACAGACGAACACCGGGGAGCTGTTTTTT. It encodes CAWRQTNTGELFF.